These 22 T cell receptor beta chains were all obtained from the same sample, sequenced in a study of identical twins. TCRdb reanalysed the 5' RACE reads using MiXCR and keeps one entry per CDR3 protein. The sample has around 690,000 distinct CDR3 sequences, less than 25% seen once. These data are also associated with another study on T cells expressing NK-cell markers.

Material: PBMCs. These receptors all come from a woman aged 18-29 years in good health.

This clonotype has more than one count but fewer than ten. One base away lies a much larger clone, so this may be a sequencing read error. The rearrangement links TRBV20-1 to TRBJ1-2; a possible D gene is TRBD1 (6 bases). CDR1 is DFQATT and CDR2 is SNEGSKA in the germline V gene (reference sequence). The V end lost 4 bases, the J end lost 2 bases, and 8 bases lay between the germline ends. The CDR3 sequence is 12 residues long. CDR3 in DNA: TGCAGTGCTAATACAGGGAACTATGGCTACACCTTC. Amino acids: CSANTGNYGYTF.

The J gene is TRBJ2-7, the V gene TRBV6-5; D remains unclear. CDR1 MNHEY and CDR2 SVGAGI come from the germline V gene. The CDR3 runs to 12 residues. Trimming took 5 bases from V and 9 from J, leaving 14 bases between them. The CDR3 spells CASSQASSGQYF. The CDR3 region has the DNA TGTGCCAGCAGTCAGGCCAGTTCGGGGCAGTACTTC.

The chain links TRBV29-1 to TRBJ1-2; 8 bases are shared with TRBD1. CDR3 size: 15 residues. From germline, CDR1 is SQVTM and CDR2 ANQGSEA. After removal of 1 base from V and 4 bases from J, the junction contained 8 bases not matched to a gene. The CDR3 loop is CSVEASPDRAYGYTF. The CDR3 DNA follows: TGCAGCGTTGAAGCCTCCCCGGACAGGGCCTATGGCTACACCTTC.

This clonotype has a handful of counts. CDR3 in DNA: TGCAGCGTTGAAGGTAGCTACAATGAGCAGTTCTTC. As protein: CSVEGSYNEQFF. The rearrangement joins TRBV29-1 to TRBJ2-1; D gene uncertain. Trimming shortened V by 1 base and J by 3 bases, and 4 bases separated the two germline ends. CDR1 is SQVTM, CDR2 ANQGSEA, per germline. The CDR3 spans 12 residues.

The chain joins TRBV9 to TRBJ2-7; possibly TRBD2 for D (6 bases). CDR1 and CDR2 from the germline V gene are SGDLS and YYNGEE. The V and J ends lost 4 bases and 4 bases respectively, with 18 bases between them. The CDR3 has 15 residues. CDR3 coding DNA: TGTGCCAGCAGCCTCGCCGGGAGCAGACCATACGAGCAGTACTTC. It translates to CASSLAGSRPYEQYF.

This rearrangement joins TRBV7-2 to TRBJ2-7; unclear D gene. Germline V gene sequence: CDR1 SGHTA, CDR2 FQGNSA. V was pared by 1 base and J by 3 bases, with 10 bases between. This CDR3 contains 14 residues. CDR3 DNA sequence: TGTGCCAGCAGCTTAGTGGTCTCGTTCTACGAGCAGTACTTC. Amino acid sequence: CASSLVVSFYEQYF.

The chain joins TRBV20-1 to TRBJ1-6; D remains unclear. Germline V gene lookup returns CDR1 DFQATT and CDR2 SNEGSKA (reference sequence). V dropped 7 bases and J dropped 7 bases, with 8 bases sitting between them. The CDR3 contains 11 residues. The DNA of the CDR3 is TGCAGTGGGGGAGTAAATTCACCCCTCCACTTT. It yields the protein CSGGVNSPLHF.

The chain links TRBV4-3 to TRBJ2-5; D could derive from TRBD1 or TRBD2 (5 bases each). Trimming stripped 0 bases from V and 5 bases from J, with 10 bases between. This CDR3 is 14 amino acids long. Germline V gives CDR1 LGHNA, CDR2 YSLEER. CDR3 DNA sequence: TGCGCCAGCAGCCAAGAGGGGGAAGGGGAGACCCAGTACTTC. Its translation: CASSQEGEGETQYF.

V usage is TRBV20-1 and J usage is TRBJ1-6; 7 nucleotides line up with TRBD1. Trimming at V came to 7 bases and at J to 7 bases, leaving 10 bases not matched to a gene. The CDR3 loop spans 14 amino acids. Germline V CDR1 and CDR2: DFQATT, SNEGSKA (reference sequence). CDR3 residues: CSGGGGPLNSPLHF. The CDR3 coding sequence is TGCAGTGGGGGAGGGGGCCCCTTAAATTCACCCCTCCACTTT.

This chain links TRBV5-6 with TRBJ2-1, with 7 bases fitting TRBD1. V lost 4 bases, J lost 12 bases, and 4 bases stayed unmatched. Per germline, CDR1 SGHDT and CDR2 YYEEEE. There are 11 residues in the CDR3. For the CDR3, the DNA is TGTGCCAGCAGCCAACGACAGGGGCAGTTCTTC. This encodes CASSQRQGQFF.

There are a few counts of this clonotype. The rearrangement links TRBV5-1 to TRBJ2-1; 10 positions agree with TRBD2. There are 20 residues in the CDR3. From germline, CDR1 is SGHRS and CDR2 YFSETQ. The ends lost 4 bases at V and 0 bases at J; junction bases unmatched: 16. The CDR3 loop reads CASSIRTSGNEISSYNEQFF. CDR3 DNA: TGCGCCAGCAGCATCAGGACTAGCGGTAATGAGATAAGCTCCTACAATGAGCAGTTCTTC.

The chain couples TRBV11-3 to TRBJ1-1; no clear D. V shed 1 base and J shed 0 bases, with 9 bases lying between them. CDR1 is SGHNT, CDR2 YENEEA, per germline. This CDR3 contains 15 residues. Here the CDR3 DNA reads TGTGCCAGCAGCTTAGTGTACGGATTGAACACTGAAGCTTTCTTT. Protein product: CASSLVYGLNTEAFF.

The table lists this clonotype with a count of one. Germline and junction disagree at one end, which may indicate a read error. V usage is TRBV7-9 and J usage is TRBJ2-3; no definite D call. The CDR3 loop spans 11 amino acids. Germline loops: CDR1 SEHNR, CDR2 FQNEAQ (reference sequence). DNA for the CDR3: TGTGCCAGCAGCCCCACATATACGCAGTATTTT. It specifies CASSPTYTQYF.

In this sample, this clonotype turned up many times. The chain joins TRBV12-3 or TRBV12-4 to TRBJ1-4; 8 positions match TRBD1. V was clipped by 5 bases and J by 7 bases; unmatched bases: 6. The CDR3 totals 14 residues. CDR3 DNA sequence: TGTGCCAGCAGTCTGACAGGGGAGGGTGAAAAACTGTTTTTT. This sequence encodes CASSLTGEGEKLFF.

The table lists this clonotype with a few counts. V and J are TRBV5-5 and TRBJ1-1; 9 nucleotides match TRBD1. Per the germline V gene, CDR1 is SGHKS and CDR2 is YYEKEE (reference sequence). V lost 4 bases, J lost 1 base, and 5 bases stayed unmatched. The CDR3 runs 15 residues. DNA for the CDR3: TGTGCCAGCAGCCTTTACAGGGGGCCGAACACTGAAGCTTTCTTT. It translates to CASSLYRGPNTEAFF.

The rearrangement uses TRBV5-5 and TRBJ1-5, with 7 bases identical to TRBD1. The CDR3 extends over 14 amino acids. Trimming at V came to 0 bases and at J to 7 bases, leaving 4 bases not matched to a gene. Germline CDR1 and CDR2: SGHKS and YYEKEE (reference sequence). CDR3 loop: CASSLEGDSQPQHF. CDR3 bases: TGTGCCAGCAGCTTGGAAGGGGACAGCCAGCCCCAGCATTTT.

The chain uses TRBV10-3 and TRBJ2-7; D gene ambiguous. CDR1 ENHRY and CDR2 SYGVKD come from the germline V gene. The V gene lost 4 bases and the J gene lost 1 base, with 11 bases spanning the gap. This CDR3 comprises 14 residues. The CDR3 loop is CAISGAPESYEQYF. The CDR3 bases are TGTGCCATCAGTGGTGCCCCGGAGTCCTACGAGCAGTACTTC.

The chain employs TRBV6-1 and TRBJ2-7, with D perhaps TRBD1 or TRBD2 (5 bases each). Trimming stripped 10 bases from V and 0 bases from J, with 19 bases between. Per the germline V gene, CDR1 is MNHNS and CDR2 is SASEGT. This CDR3 contains 15 residues. The CDR3 DNA reads TGTGCCACATCCCGGGGCCCGAGAAGCTCCTACGAGCAGTACTTC. Its protein product is CATSRGPRSSYEQYF.

This clonotype was observed a handful of times. V gene TRBV20-1 combines with J gene TRBJ1-1; D not resolved. CDR3 length: 13 amino acids. Per germline, CDR1 DFQATT and CDR2 SNEGSKA (reference sequence). Trimming cost V 0 bases and J 3 bases, with 8 bases left between them. The CDR3 nucleotides are TGCAGTGCTAGAGATCAGGCGGACACTGAAGCTTTCTTT. It encodes CSARDQADTEAFF.

This clonotype has more than one count but fewer than ten. The V gene is TRBV29-1, the J gene TRBJ2-1; D perhaps matches TRBD1 (5 bases). The CDR3 totals 14 residues. Trimming left V 2 bases short and J 9 bases short, with 17 bases between. Germline values: CDR1 SQVTM, CDR2 ANQGSEA. The CDR3 DNA sequence: TGCAGCGTTGAATCTTTTTCCAGGGAAGGTGAGCAGTTCTTC. This encodes CSVESFSREGEQFF.

The table lists this clonotype with a few counts. The chain couples TRBV9 to TRBJ2-1; 7 bases line up with TRBD1. Trimming took 0 bases from V and 2 from J; bases not matched to a gene: 8. This CDR3 contains 17 residues. Looked up from germline, CDR1 is SGDLS and CDR2 is YYNGEE. The CDR3 region has the DNA TGTGCCAGCAGCGTAGAAGGGGGCGGGTCGACCTACAATGAGCAGTTCTTC. Its protein product is CASSVEGGGSTYNEQFF.

This chain connects TRBV12-3 or TRBV12-4 to TRBJ2-1, with 7 bases fitting TRBD2. The CDR3 is 17 amino acids. V gave up 4 bases and J gave up 0 bases; unmatched junction bases: 9. CDR3 bases: TGTGCCAGCAGTTCGGGGACTACTAGCACCTCCTACAATGAGCAGTTCTTC. Protein sequence: CASSSGTTSTSYNEQFF.